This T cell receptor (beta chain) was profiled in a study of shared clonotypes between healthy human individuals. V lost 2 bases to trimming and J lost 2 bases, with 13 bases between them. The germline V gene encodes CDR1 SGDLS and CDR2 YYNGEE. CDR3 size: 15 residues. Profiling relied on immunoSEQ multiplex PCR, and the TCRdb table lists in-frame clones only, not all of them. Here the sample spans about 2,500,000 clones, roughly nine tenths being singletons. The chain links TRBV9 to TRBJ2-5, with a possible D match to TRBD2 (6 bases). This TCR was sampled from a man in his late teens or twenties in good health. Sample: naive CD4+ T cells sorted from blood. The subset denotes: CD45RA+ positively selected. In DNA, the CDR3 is TGTGCCAGCAGCGTTTTAGCGGCAGGGCAAGAGACCCAGTACTTC. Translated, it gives CASSVLAAGQETQYF.